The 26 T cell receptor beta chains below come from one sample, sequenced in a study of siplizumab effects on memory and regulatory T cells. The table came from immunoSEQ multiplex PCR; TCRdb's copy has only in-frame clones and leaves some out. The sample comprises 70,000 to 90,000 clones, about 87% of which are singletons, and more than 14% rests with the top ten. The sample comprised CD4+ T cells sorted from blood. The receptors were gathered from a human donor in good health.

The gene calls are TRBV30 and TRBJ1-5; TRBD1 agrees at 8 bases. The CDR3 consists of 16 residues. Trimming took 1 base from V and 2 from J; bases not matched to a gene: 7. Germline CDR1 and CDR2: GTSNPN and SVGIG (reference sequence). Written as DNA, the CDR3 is TGTGCCTGGAGTGCCAACAGGGGGTTTGGCAATCAGCCCCAGCATTTT. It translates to CAWSANRGFGNQPQHF.

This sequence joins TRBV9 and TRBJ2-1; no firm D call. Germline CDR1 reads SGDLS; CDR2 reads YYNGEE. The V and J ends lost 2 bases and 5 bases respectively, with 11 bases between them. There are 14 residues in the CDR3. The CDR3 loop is CASSVQVANNEQFF. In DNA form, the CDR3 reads TGTGCCAGCAGCGTCCAAGTAGCAAACAATGAGCAGTTCTTC. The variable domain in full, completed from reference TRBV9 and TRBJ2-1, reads DSGVTQTPKHLITATGQRVTLRCSPRSGDLSVYWYQQSLDQGLQFLIQYYNGEERAKGNILERFSAQQFPDLHSELNLSSLELGDSALYFCASSVQVANNEQFFGPGTRLTVL.

The DNA of the CDR3 is TGTGCCAGCAGCTTTGACAGTGCGTCTGGAAACACCATATATTTT. Residues: CASSFDSASGNTIYF. This chain links TRBV7-9 with TRBJ1-3; D is possibly TRBD1 (5 bases). The CDR3 is 15 residues long. From germline, CDR1 is SEHNR and CDR2 FQNEAQ (reference sequence). Trimming shortened V by 3 bases and J by 1 base, and 10 bases separated the two germline ends.

The chain's CDR3 is CASSLSGTGYYEQFF. The CDR3, as DNA: TGTGCCAGTAGTTTGTCCGGGACAGGGTACTATGAGCAGTTCTTC. The chain links TRBV19 to TRBJ2-1; 9 nucleotides agree with TRBD1. V dropped 5 bases and J dropped 8; count of bases not matched to a gene: 10. Germline CDR1 LNHDA, CDR2 SQIVND (reference sequence). The CDR3 is 15 residues long.

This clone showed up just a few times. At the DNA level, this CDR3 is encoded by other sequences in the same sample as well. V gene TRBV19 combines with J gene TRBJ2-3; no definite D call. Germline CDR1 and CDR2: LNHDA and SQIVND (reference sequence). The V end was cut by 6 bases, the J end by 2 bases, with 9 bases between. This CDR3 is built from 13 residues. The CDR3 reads CASRPTSTDTQYF. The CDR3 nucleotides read TGTGCCAGTAGGCCGACTTCCACAGATACGCAGTATTTT.

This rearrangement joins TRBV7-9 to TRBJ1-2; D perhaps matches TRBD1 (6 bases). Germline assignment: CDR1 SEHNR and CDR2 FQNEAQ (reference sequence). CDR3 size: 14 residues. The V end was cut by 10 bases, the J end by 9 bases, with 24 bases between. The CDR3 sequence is CAIPQRDYRESYTF. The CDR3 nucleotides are TGTGCCATCCCGCAGCGAGATTACAGGGAAAGCTACACCTTC.

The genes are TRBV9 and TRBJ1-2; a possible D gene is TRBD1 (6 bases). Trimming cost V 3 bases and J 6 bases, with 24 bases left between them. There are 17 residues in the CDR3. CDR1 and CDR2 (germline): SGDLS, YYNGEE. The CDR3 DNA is TGTGCCAGCAGCGCCCAAGCCCGCTACAGGGTCCAGGATGGCTACACCTTC. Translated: CASSAQARYRVQDGYTF.

The CDR3 loop reads CASSFGGPPGTDTQYF. The CDR3 DNA sequence: TGTGCCAGCAGCTTTGGGGGGCCTCCTGGGACAGATACGCAGTATTTT. V usage is TRBV7-3 and J usage is TRBJ2-3; either TRBD1 or TRBD2 may supply D (6 bases each). CDR1 SGHTA and CDR2 FQGTGA come from the germline V gene. The length of the CDR3 is 16 residues. V was trimmed by 3 bases and J by 3 bases, leaving 16 bases between them.

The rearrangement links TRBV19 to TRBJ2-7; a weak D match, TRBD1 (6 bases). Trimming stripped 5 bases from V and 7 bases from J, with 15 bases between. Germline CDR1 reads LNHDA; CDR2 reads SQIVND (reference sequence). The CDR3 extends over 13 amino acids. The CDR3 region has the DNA TGTGCCAGTAGTTTCAAGCTAACAGGGGAGCAGTACTTC. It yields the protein CASSFKLTGEQYF.

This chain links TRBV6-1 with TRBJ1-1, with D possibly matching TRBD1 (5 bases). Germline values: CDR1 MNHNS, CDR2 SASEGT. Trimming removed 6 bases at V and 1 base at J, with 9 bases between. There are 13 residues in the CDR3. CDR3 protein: CASRRQGNTEAFF. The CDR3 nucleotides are TGTGCCAGCAGGCGGCAGGGGAACACTGAAGCTTTCTTT.

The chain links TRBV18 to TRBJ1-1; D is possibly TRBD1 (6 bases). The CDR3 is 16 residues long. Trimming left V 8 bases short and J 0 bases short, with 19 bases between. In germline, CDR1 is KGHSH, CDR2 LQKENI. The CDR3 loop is CASTDSVQGLNTEAFF. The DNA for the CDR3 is TGTGCCAGCACCGACTCTGTTCAGGGGCTGAACACTGAAGCTTTCTTT.

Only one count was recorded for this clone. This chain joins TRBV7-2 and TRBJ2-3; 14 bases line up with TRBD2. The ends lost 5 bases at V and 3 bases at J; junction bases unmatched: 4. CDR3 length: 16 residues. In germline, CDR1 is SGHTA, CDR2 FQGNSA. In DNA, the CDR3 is TGTGCCAGCAGCGTGGGACTAGCGGGAGAAACAGATACGCAGTATTTT. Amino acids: CASSVGLAGETDTQYF.

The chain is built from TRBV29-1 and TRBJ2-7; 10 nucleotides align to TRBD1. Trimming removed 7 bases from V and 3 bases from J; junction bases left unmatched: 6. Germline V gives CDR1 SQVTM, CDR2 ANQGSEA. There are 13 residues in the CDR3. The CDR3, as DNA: TGCAGCGGGGGGACAGGGGATAGCTACGAGCAGTACTTC. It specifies CSGGTGDSYEQYF.

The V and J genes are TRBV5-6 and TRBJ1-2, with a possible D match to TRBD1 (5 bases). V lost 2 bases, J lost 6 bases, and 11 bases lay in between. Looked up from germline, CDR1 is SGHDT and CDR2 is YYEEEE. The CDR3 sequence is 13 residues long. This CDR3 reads CASSFRGEHGYTF. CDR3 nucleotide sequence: TGTGCCAGCAGCTTCCGGGGCGAACATGGCTACACCTTC.

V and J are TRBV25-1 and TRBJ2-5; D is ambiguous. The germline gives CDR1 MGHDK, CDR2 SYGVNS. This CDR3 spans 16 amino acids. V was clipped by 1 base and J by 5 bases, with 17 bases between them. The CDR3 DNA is TGTGCCAGCAGTGAATTAGATTTGAAACTTCCTGAGACCCAGTACTTC. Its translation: CASSELDLKLPETQYF.

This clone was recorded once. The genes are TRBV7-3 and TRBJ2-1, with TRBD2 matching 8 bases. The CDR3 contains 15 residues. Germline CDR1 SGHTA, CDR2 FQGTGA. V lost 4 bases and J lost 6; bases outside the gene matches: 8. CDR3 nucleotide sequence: TGTGCCAGCAGCTCCGGAGCGGGGGTGTTCAATGAGCAGTTCTTC. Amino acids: CASSSGAGVFNEQFF.

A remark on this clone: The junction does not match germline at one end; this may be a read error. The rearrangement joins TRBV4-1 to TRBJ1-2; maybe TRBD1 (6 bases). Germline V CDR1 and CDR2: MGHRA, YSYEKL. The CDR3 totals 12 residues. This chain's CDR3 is CASSQQDSPIVF. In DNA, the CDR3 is TGCGCCAGCAGCCAGCAGGACAGCCCAATTGTTTTC.

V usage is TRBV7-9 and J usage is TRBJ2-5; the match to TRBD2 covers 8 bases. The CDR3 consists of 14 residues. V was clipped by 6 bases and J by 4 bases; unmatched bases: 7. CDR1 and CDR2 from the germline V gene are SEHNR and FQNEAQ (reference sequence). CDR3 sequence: CASRPEAGGETQYF. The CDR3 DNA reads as TGTGCCAGCAGGCCGGAGGCGGGAGGAGAGACCCAGTACTTC.

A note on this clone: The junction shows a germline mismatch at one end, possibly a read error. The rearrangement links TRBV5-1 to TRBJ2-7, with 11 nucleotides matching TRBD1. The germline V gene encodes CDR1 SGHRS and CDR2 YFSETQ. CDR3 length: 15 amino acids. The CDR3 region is CTSSLVGQGAYEQYF. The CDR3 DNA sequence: TGCACCAGCAGCTTGGTGGGACAGGGGGCCTACGAGCAGTACTTC.

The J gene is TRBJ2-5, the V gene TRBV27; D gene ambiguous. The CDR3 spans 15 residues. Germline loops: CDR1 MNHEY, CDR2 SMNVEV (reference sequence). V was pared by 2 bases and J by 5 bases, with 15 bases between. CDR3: CASSLANKLRETQYF. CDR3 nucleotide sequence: TGTGCCAGCAGTTTAGCCAACAAGCTCCGGGAGACCCAGTACTTC.

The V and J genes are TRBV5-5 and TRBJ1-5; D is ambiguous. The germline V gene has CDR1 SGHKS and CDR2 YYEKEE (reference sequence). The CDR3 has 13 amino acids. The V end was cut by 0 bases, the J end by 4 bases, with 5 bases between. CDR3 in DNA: TGTGCCAGCAGCTTGGACAGAAATCAGCCCCAGCATTTT. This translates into CASSLDRNQPQHF.

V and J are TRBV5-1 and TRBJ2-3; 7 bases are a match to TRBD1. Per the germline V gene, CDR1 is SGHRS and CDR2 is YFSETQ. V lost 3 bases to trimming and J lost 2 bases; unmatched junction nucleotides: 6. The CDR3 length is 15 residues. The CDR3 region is CASSYRQGNTDTQYF. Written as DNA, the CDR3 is TGCGCCAGCAGCTACCGACAGGGTAACACAGATACGCAGTATTTT.

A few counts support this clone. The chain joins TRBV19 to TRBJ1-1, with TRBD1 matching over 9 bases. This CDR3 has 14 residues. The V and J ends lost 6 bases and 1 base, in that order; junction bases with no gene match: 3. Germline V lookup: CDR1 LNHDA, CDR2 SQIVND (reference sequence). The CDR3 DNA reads TGTGCCAGTAGGACAGGGGGACAGAACACTGAAGCTTTCTTT. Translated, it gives CASRTGGQNTEAFF.

CDR3 DNA: TGTGCCAGTAGTCTCCGACAGGGTGAAAAACTGTTTTTT. This encodes CASSLRQGEKLFF. The rearrangement joins TRBV19 to TRBJ1-4; TRBD1 agrees at 7 bases. V dropped 5 bases and J dropped 7; count of bases not matched to a gene: 4. There are 13 residues in the CDR3. Germline loops: CDR1 LNHDA, CDR2 SQIVND (reference sequence).

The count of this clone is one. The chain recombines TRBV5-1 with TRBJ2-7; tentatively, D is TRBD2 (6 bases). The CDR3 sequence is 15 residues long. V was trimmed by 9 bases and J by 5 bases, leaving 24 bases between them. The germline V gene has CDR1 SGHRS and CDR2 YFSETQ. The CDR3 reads CATKPGGTALHEQYF. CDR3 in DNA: TGCGCCACCAAACCCGGGGGAACGGCTTTGCACGAGCAGTACTTC.

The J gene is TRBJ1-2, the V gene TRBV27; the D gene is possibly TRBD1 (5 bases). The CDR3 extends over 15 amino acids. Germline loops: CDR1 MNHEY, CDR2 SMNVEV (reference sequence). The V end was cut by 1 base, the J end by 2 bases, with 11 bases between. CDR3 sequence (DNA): TGTGCCAGCAGTTTATTTTCGGGACTCAACTATGGCTACACCTTC. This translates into CASSLFSGLNYGYTF.